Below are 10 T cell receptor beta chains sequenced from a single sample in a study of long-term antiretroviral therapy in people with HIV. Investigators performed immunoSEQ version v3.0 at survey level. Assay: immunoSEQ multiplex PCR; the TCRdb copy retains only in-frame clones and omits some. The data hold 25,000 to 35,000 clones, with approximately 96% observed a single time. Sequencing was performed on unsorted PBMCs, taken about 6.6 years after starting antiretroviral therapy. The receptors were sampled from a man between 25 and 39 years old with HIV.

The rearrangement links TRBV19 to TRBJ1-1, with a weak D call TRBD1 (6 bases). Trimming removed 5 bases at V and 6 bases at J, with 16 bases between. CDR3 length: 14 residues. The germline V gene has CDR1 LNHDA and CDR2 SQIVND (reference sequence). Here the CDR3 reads CASSANPGVAEAFF. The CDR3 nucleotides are TGTGCCAGTAGTGCCAATCCAGGGGTCGCTGAAGCTTTCTTT. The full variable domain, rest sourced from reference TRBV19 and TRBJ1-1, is DGGITQSPKYLFRKEGQNVTLSCEQNLNHDAMYWYRQDPGQGLRLIYYSQIVNDFQKGDIAEGYSVSREKKESFPLTVTSAQKNPTAFYLCASSANPGVAEAFFGQGTRLTVV.

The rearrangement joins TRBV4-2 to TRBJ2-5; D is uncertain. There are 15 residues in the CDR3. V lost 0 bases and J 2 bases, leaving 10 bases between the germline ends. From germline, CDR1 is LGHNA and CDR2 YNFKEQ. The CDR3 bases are TGTGCCAGCAGCCAAGATACCAGTCTACAAGAGACCCAGTACTTC. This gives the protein CASSQDTSLQETQYF.

The CDR3 DNA follows: TGTGCCAGTAGTATACAGGGAGTTAACTATGGCTACACCTTC. Protein product: CASSIQGVNYGYTF. The chain uses TRBV19 and TRBJ1-2; a weak D match, TRBD1 (5 bases). Trimming pared 2 bases from V and 1 base from J, leaving 8 bases between. Germline CDR1 and CDR2: LNHDA and SQIVND (reference sequence). The length of the CDR3 is 14 residues.

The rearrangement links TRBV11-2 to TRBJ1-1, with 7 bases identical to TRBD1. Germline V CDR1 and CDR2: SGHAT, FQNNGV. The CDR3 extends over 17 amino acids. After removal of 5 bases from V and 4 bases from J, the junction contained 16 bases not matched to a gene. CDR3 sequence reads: CASSPPPGGSGGTEAFF. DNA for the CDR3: TGTGCCAGCAGCCCCCCGCCTGGAGGTTCAGGGGGCACTGAAGCTTTCTTT. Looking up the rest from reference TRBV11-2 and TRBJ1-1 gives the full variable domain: EAGVAQSPRYKIIEKRQSVAFWCNPISGHATLYWYQQILGQGPKLLIQFQNNGVVDDSQLPKDRFSAERLKGVDSTLKIQPAKLEDSAVYLCASSPPPGGSGGTEAFFGQGTRLTVV.

The CDR3 DNA reads TGTGCCAGCAGCCTCACAGGAACCGGGGAGCTGTTTTTT. It yields the protein CASSLTGTGELFF. The J gene is TRBJ2-2, the V gene TRBV27; tentative D call: TRBD1 (5 bases). In germline, CDR1 is MNHEY, CDR2 SMNVEV (reference sequence). CDR3 size: 13 residues. V was cut by 6 bases and J by 5 bases, with 10 bases left in between.

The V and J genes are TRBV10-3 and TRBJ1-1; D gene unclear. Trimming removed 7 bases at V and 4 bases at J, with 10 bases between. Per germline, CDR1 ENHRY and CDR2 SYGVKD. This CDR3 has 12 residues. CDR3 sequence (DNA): TGTGCCATCAAACAGACGGCCACTGAAGCTTTCTTT. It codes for CAIKQTATEAFF.

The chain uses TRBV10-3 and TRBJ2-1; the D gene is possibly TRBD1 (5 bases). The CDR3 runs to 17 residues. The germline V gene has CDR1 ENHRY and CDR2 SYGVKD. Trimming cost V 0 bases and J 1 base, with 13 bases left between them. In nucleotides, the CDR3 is TGTGCCATCAGTGAGTCGAAGGGGCCGGAGTCCTACAATGAGCAGTTCTTC. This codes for CAISESKGPESYNEQFF.

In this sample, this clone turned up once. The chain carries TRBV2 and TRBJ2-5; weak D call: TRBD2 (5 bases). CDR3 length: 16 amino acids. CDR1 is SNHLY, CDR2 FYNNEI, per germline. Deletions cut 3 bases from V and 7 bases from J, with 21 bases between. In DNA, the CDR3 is TGTGCCAGCAGTGACGGGATGTACCTAGACAAGAGGACCCAGTACTTC. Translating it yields CASSDGMYLDKRTQYF.

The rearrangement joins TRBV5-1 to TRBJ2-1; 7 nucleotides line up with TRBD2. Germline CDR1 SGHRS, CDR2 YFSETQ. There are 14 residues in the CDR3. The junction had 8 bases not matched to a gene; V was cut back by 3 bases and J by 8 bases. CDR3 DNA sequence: TGCGCCAGCAGCTGGACTAGGTCTTATTATGAGCAGTTCTTC. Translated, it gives CASSWTRSYYEQFF. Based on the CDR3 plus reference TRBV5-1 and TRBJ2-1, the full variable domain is KAGVTQTPRYLIKTRGQQVTLSCSPISGHRSVSWYQQTPGQGLQFLFEYFSETQRNKGNFPGRFSGRQFSNSRSEMNVSTLELGDSALYLCASSWTRSYYEQFFGPGTRLTVL.

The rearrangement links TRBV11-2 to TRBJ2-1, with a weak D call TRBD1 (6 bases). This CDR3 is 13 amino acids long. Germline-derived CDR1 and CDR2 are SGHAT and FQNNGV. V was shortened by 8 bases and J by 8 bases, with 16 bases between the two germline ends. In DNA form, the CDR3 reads TGTGCCAGCGAGGCGCTTGAGGGGGATGAGCAGTTCTTC. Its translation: CASEALEGDEQFF.